In its sample, the clone carrying this TCR beta chain was seen once. Roughly 0.45 to 1 ug RNA was reverse transcribed with random hexamers. Using its own MiXCR run on the immunoSEQ multiplex PCR reads, TCRdb lists one record per CDR3 protein. Of 53,000 or so distinct CDR3 sequences in the sample, 93% were seen once. This sample was included in a study of CD8 T cells in Susac syndrome. This CDR3 has 15 amino acids. J lost 3 bases, V lost 1 base, and 2 bases had no gene match. Germline CDR1 and CDR2: SGHDN and FVKESK. The chain combines TRBV14 with TRBJ2-2; TRBD2 matches 7 bases. The TCR comes from a human donor in good health. The sample consisted of CD8+ T cells from PBMCs. CDR3 protein: CASSQVAGHTGELFF. CDR3 in DNA: TGTGCCAGCAGCCAAGTAGCGGGTCACACCGGGGAGCTGTTTTTT.